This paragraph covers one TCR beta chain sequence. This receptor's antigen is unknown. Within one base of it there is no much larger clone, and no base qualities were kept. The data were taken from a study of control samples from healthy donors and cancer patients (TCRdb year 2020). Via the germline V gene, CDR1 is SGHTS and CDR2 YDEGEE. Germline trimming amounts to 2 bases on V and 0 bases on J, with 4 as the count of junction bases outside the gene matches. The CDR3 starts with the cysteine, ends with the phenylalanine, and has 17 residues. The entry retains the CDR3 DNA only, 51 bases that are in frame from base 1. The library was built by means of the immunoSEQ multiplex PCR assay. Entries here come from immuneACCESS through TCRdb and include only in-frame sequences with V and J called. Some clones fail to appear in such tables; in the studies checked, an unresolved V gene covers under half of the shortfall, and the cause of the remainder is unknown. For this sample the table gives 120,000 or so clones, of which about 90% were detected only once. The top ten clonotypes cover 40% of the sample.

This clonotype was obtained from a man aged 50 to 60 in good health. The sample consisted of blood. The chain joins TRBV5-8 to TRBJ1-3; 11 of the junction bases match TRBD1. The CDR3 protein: CASSFRDRGDSGNTIYF. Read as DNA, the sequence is TGTGCCAGCAGCTTTAGGGACAGGGGGGACTCTGGAAACACCATATATTTT.